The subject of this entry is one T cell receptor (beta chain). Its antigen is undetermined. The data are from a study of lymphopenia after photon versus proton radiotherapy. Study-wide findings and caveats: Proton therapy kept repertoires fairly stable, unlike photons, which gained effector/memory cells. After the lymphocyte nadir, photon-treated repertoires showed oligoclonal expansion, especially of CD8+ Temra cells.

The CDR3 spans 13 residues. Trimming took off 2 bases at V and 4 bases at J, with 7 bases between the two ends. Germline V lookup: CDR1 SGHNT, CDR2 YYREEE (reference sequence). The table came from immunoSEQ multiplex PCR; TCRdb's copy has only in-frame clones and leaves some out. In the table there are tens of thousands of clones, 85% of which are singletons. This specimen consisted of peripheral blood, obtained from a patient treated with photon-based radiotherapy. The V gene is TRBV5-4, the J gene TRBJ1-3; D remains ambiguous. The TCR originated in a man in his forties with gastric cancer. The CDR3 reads CASSLGGGNTIYF. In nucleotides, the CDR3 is TGTGCCAGCAGCTTAGGTGGCGGAAACACCATATATTTT. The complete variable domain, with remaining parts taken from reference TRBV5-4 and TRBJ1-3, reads ETGVTQSPTHLIKTRGQQVTLRCSSQSGHNTVSWYQQALGQGPQFIFQYYREEENGRGNFPPRFSGLQFPNYSSELNVNALELDDSALYLCASSLGGGNTIYFGEGSWLTVV.